This T cell receptor (beta chain) was profiled in a study of blood T cells in healthy people across ages. Using a J-beta primer mix together with a sample-barcoded 5' primer, a second PCR was run for about 6 to 11 cycles. Each CDR3 protein gets one entry after TCRdb re-called the 5' RACE reads with MiXCR. The data show over 450,000 distinct CDR3 sequences, about 25% seen once. The CDR3 runs to 15 residues. CDR1 is ENHRY, CDR2 SYGVKD, per germline. The V gene lost 7 bases and the J gene lost 0 bases, with 13 bases spanning the gap. There are a few counts of this clonotype. At least 6 micrograms of total RNA were extracted per sample. This sample also belongs to another study, concerning T cells of mothers and their children.

The TCR was taken from a boy between 10 and 17 years old in good health. The rearrangement joins TRBV10-3 to TRBJ1-5; no clear D. The source material was blood. The CDR3 sequence is CAINADGNSNQPQHF. The CDR3 coding sequence is TGTGCCATCAACGCAGATGGGAATAGCAATCAGCCCCAGCATTTT.